Following are 24 T cell receptor beta chains from one sample sequenced in a study of T cells after yellow fever vaccination. MiXCR was run by TCRdb on the 5' RACE reads, yielding one entry per CDR3 protein. The table shows approximately 330,000 distinct CDR3 sequences, with roughly 3.9% occurring only once. Sequenced material: PBMCs, taken 5 days after the yellow fever booster vaccination. Every receptor here comes from a man aged 18 to 29 who received the YFV17D yellow fever vaccine.

The chain links TRBV5-1 to TRBJ1-2; 7 nucleotides line up with TRBD1. V lost 7 bases, J lost 6 bases, and 18 bases stayed unmatched. This CDR3 comprises 16 residues. Germline V gene lookup returns CDR1 SGHRS and CDR2 YFSETQ. This chain's CDR3 is CASCFARVNRGDGYTF. CDR3 bases: TGCGCCAGCTGTTTTGCGAGAGTTAACAGGGGTGATGGCTACACCTTC.

The rearrangement uses TRBV10-3 and TRBJ2-3; 12 nucleotides line up with TRBD2. The ends lost 7 bases at V and 3 bases at J; junction bases unmatched: 2. The CDR3 loop spans 14 amino acids. Germline V lookup: CDR1 ENHRY, CDR2 SYGVKD. In DNA, the CDR3 is TGTGCCATCAACGGACTAGCGGGGACAGATACGCAGTATTTT. It yields the protein CAINGLAGTDTQYF.

This clonotype was seen a few times. The rearrangement links TRBV4-3 to TRBJ1-3, with D unclear. Trimming removed 1 base at V and 0 bases at J, with 4 bases between. CDR1 LGHNA and CDR2 YSLEER come from the germline V gene. The CDR3 is made up of 14 amino acids. The DNA for the CDR3 is TGCGCCAGCAGCCAAGGGTACTCTGGAAACACCATATATTTT. Protein sequence: CASSQGYSGNTIYF.

Ten or more counts support this clonotype. The chain employs TRBV13 and TRBJ2-7; unclear D gene. CDR1 and CDR2 from the germline V gene are PRHDT and FYEKMQ (reference sequence). Trimming cost V 5 bases and J 0 bases, with 8 bases left between them. The CDR3 runs to 13 residues. The CDR3: CASSQVHSYEQYV. The CDR3 nucleotides read TGTGCCAGCAGCCAAGTCCACTCCTACGAGCAGTACGTC.

In this sample, this clonotype turned up many times. The chain employs TRBV6-5 and TRBJ2-2; 9 positions agree with TRBD2. CDR1 and CDR2 (germline): MNHEY, SVGAGI. The CDR3 contains 20 residues. J was trimmed by 3 bases and V by 5 bases; bases with no gene match: 19. Here the CDR3 reads CASSREGTSSLPGDTGELFF. For the CDR3, the DNA is TGTGCCAGCAGTCGGGAGGGGACTAGCTCTCTGCCTGGGGACACCGGGGAGCTGTTTTTT.

This clonotype was recorded many times. V and J are TRBV11-2 and TRBJ2-2; D possibly corresponds to TRBD2 (5 bases). Germline CDR1 reads SGHAT; CDR2 reads FQNNGV. The CDR3 has 15 residues. Trimming cost V 5 bases and J 4 bases, with 14 bases left between them. This CDR3 is CASSRSGLGTGELFF. CDR3 nucleotide sequence: TGTGCCAGCAGCCGCTCGGGGTTGGGCACCGGGGAGCTGTTTTTT.

This clonotype was counted ten times or more. This chain links TRBV29-1 with TRBJ1-2; no firm D call. Trimming took 1 base from V and 3 from J, leaving 9 bases between them. CDR3 size: 13 residues. Germline V lookup: CDR1 SQVTM, CDR2 ANQGSEA. CDR3: CSVEGPGDYGYTF. The CDR3 DNA follows: TGCAGCGTTGAAGGACCTGGTGACTATGGCTACACCTTC. The full variable domain, in which reference TRBV29-1 and TRBJ1-2 provide the parts outside the CDR3, is SAVISQKPSRDICQRGTSLTIQCQVDSQVTMMFWYRQQPGQSLTLIATANQGSEATYESGFVIDKFPISRPNLTFSTLTVSNMSPEDSSIYLCSVEGPGDYGYTFGSGTRLTVV.

In this sample, this clonotype turned up many times. This rearrangement joins TRBV9 to TRBJ2-1; D might be TRBD2 (5 bases). Trimming took 4 bases from V and 6 from J, leaving 8 bases between them. CDR3 length: 12 residues. Germline lookup yields CDR1 SGDLS and CDR2 YYNGEE. This CDR3 reads CASSNRGNEQFF. The CDR3 coding sequence is TGTGCCAGCAGCAACCGGGGCAATGAGCAGTTCTTC.

This clonotype turned up a few times. The rearrangement joins TRBV29-1 to TRBJ2-1, with 8 positions matching TRBD2. Germline values: CDR1 SQVTM, CDR2 ANQGSEA. The ends lost 5 bases at V and 0 bases at J; junction bases unmatched: 15. The CDR3 spans 18 residues. The DNA for the CDR3 is TGCAGCGTTCGGGAGGGGACACTCACGCTTAGCTCCTACAATGAGCAGTTCTTC. Its translation is CSVREGTLTLSSYNEQFF.

The V gene is TRBV30, the J gene TRBJ1-1; D might be TRBD1 (5 bases). The CDR3 extends over 13 amino acids. Per the germline V gene, CDR1 is GTSNPN and CDR2 is SVGIG (reference sequence). The V end was cut by 4 bases, the J end by 5 bases, with 14 bases between. The CDR3 is CAWTGTWATEAFF. The CDR3 bases are TGTGCCTGGACGGGGACCTGGGCTACTGAAGCTTTCTTT.

The chain combines TRBV29-1 with TRBJ2-7; D perhaps matches TRBD2 (6 bases). The CDR3 covers 13 residues. CDR1 is SQVTM, CDR2 ANQGSEA, per germline. Trimming left V 3 bases short and J 2 bases short, with 11 bases between. The CDR3 sequence is CSVDAGTPYEQYF. The CDR3 DNA follows: TGCAGCGTTGATGCTGGGACTCCCTACGAGCAGTACTTC.

In its sample, this clonotype was seen a few times. V usage is TRBV27 and J usage is TRBJ1-2; TRBD1 might be the D (5 bases). The V gene lost 3 bases and the J gene lost 4 bases, with 9 bases spanning the gap. The germline CDR1 and CDR2 sequences are MNHEY and SMNVEV (reference sequence). The CDR3 runs 13 residues. As DNA, the CDR3 is TGTGCCAGCAGTTTGGGGCGAACCTATGGCTACACCTTC. Its translation: CASSLGRTYGYTF.

This clonotype was seen a handful of times. The chain links TRBV19 to TRBJ2-1, with a possible D match to TRBD1 (7 bases). Trimming pared 7 bases from V and 9 bases from J, leaving 19 bases between. The germline V gene encodes CDR1 LNHDA and CDR2 SQIVND (reference sequence). The CDR3 consists of 14 residues. The CDR3 spells CASTVQGRQGEQFF. The CDR3 DNA reads TGTGCCAGTACCGTACAGGGGAGGCAGGGTGAGCAGTTCTTC.

The chain recombines TRBV24-1 with TRBJ1-1; the D gene is possibly TRBD1 (5 bases). The V gene lost 3 bases and the J gene lost 6 bases, with 10 bases spanning the gap. CDR3 length equals 13 residues. The germline V gene encodes CDR1 KGHDR and CDR2 SFDVKD. The CDR3 protein is CATSDASGAEAFF. Written as DNA, the CDR3 is TGTGCCACCAGTGATGCCTCGGGGGCTGAAGCTTTCTTT.

There are many counts of this clonotype. CDR3 DNA: TGTGCCAGCAGTTTTCTGGGACAGGGACGCGAGCAGTACTTC. As protein: CASSFLGQGREQYF. This rearrangement joins TRBV27 to TRBJ2-7, with TRBD1 matching 9 bases. The V gene's germline CDR1 is MNHEY and CDR2 SMNVEV (reference sequence). The CDR3 spans 14 residues. The ends lost 3 bases at V and 6 bases at J; junction bases unmatched: 6.

In its sample, this clonotype was seen a few times. The chain combines TRBV5-1 with TRBJ2-1; TRBD2 matches 7 bases. CDR1 is SGHRS and CDR2 is YFSETQ in the germline V gene. V shed 4 bases and J 5 bases; nucleotides not matched to a gene: 9. The CDR3 loop spans 15 amino acids. In DNA form, the CDR3 reads TGCGCCAGCAGCCTTGAACGTCGGGGGGACAATGAGCAGTTCTTC. Amino acids: CASSLERRGDNEQFF.

This chain connects TRBV15 to TRBJ2-5; no firm D call. The CDR3 is 15 residues long. The V end was cut by 5 bases, the J end by 2 bases, with 15 bases between. The germline CDR1 and CDR2 sequences are LNHNV and YYDKDF (reference sequence). The DNA for the CDR3 is TGTGCCACCAGCGGCCTTGGCGCCATTCAAGAGACCCAGTACTTC. This gives the protein CATSGLGAIQETQYF.

The chain combines TRBV2 with TRBJ1-4; 7 bases are a match to TRBD1. V lost 7 bases and J lost 10; bases outside the gene matches: 9. CDR3 length: 13 amino acids. In germline, CDR1 is SNHLY, CDR2 FYNNEI. The CDR3: CASKQGGNSKLFF. The CDR3 DNA is TGTGCCAGCAAGCAGGGGGGGAATTCAAAACTGTTTTTT. Full variable domain (remainder filled in from reference TRBV2 and TRBJ1-4): EPEVTQTPSHQVTQMGQEVILRCVPISNHLYFYWYRQILGQKVEFLVSFYNNEISEKSEIFDDQFSVERPDGSNFTLKIRSTKLEDSAMYFCASKQGGNSKLFFGSGTQLSVL.

This clonotype was counted a few times. The chain has TRBV6-5 and TRBJ2-1; 7 positions agree with TRBD1. The germline gives CDR1 MNHEY, CDR2 SVGAGI. The CDR3 runs to 13 residues. V dropped 4 bases and J dropped 4; count of bases not matched to a gene: 1. The CDR3 region has the DNA TGTGCCAGCAGTTCGACAGGGTACAATGAGCAGTTCTTC. This sequence encodes CASSSTGYNEQFF.

This rearrangement joins TRBV10-3 to TRBJ2-2; 9 nucleotides agree with TRBD1. The CDR3 runs to 17 residues. The ends lost 7 bases at V and 4 bases at J; junction bases unmatched: 13. Germline V gene data show CDR1 as ENHRY and CDR2 as SYGVKD. The CDR3 nucleotides read TGTGCCATCACCGGAACGACGGACAGGGGAAGCACCGGGGAGCTGTTTTTT. This translates into CAITGTTDRGSTGELFF.

The table lists this clonotype with a few counts. The chain carries TRBV20-1 and TRBJ2-1, with a tentative D call TRBD1 (5 bases). The CDR3 consists of 13 residues. Germline lookup yields CDR1 DFQATT and CDR2 SNEGSKA (reference sequence). Trimming took 1 base from V and 8 from J, leaving 12 bases between them. As DNA, the CDR3 is TGCAGTGCTAGAGTGCAGGGTCGCGATGAGCAGTTCTTC. Protein: CSARVQGRDEQFF.

This clonotype has at least ten counts. The chain combines TRBV3-1 with TRBJ1-1; D possibly corresponds to TRBD1 (6 bases). The CDR3 is 14 amino acids. The V gene lost 4 bases and the J gene lost 2 bases, with 11 bases spanning the gap. Germline V lookup: CDR1 LGHDT, CDR2 YNNKEL (reference sequence). CDR3 sequence reads: CASSRRTDNTEAFF. CDR3 sequence (DNA): TGTGCCAGCAGCCGGAGGACAGATAACACTGAAGCTTTCTTT.

This clonotype was found many times. This chain uses TRBV5-1 with TRBJ1-1; perhaps TRBD1 as D (5 bases). V was cut by 1 base and J by 4 bases, with 11 bases left in between. The CDR3 sequence is 14 residues long. Germline CDR1 and CDR2: SGHRS and YFSETQ. The CDR3: CASSLTGGTTEAFF. Written as DNA, the CDR3 is TGCGCCAGCAGCTTGACAGGAGGGACCACTGAAGCTTTCTTT.

This clonotype was detected ten times or more. The chain uses TRBV6-2 or TRBV6-3 and TRBJ2-7; TRBD2 aligns across 7 bases. The CDR3 contains 14 residues. CDR1 and CDR2 (germline): MNHEY, SVGEGT. Trimming at V came to 6 bases and at J to 4 bases, leaving 9 bases not matched to a gene. The CDR3 DNA reads TGTGCCAGCAGAGGAGTAGCGGGCTGGTACGAGCAGTACTTC. Its translation is CASRGVAGWYEQYF.